This T cell receptor (beta chain) was sequenced in a study of OX40 agonist ivuxolimab in advanced cancers. For the study at large: The patients received ivuxolimab by intravenous route every 2 weeks at 0.01 to 10 mg/kg. The dose-escalation cohort was around 83% male, with a mean age of 60 years, ranging about 23 to 79. People who had prior anti-PD-1, anti-PD-L1 or anti-CTLA-4 therapy could take part, and under 50% had some.

Trimming shortened V by 6 bases and J by 10 bases, and 12 bases separated the two germline ends. The length of the CDR3 is 11 residues. Germline lookup yields CDR1 DFQATT and CDR2 SNEGSKA (reference sequence). The repertoire was sequenced with immunoSEQ multiplex PCR; TCRdb's copy has only in-frame clones and lacks some. The repertoire includes some 73,000 clones, approximately 83% of them detected once, and 0.75% sits in the top ten. The sample consisted of CD4+ or CD8+ T cells sorted from blood, taken in a trial of the OX40 agonist ivuxolimab. The receptor was isolated from an adult with an advanced solid tumor such as melanoma, head and neck, liver or kidney cancer. The chain combines TRBV20-1 with TRBJ1-4; maybe TRBD1 (6 bases). CDR3 protein: CSASQGSKLFF. The CDR3 DNA is TGCAGTGCGTCACAGGGATCAAAACTGTTTTTT.